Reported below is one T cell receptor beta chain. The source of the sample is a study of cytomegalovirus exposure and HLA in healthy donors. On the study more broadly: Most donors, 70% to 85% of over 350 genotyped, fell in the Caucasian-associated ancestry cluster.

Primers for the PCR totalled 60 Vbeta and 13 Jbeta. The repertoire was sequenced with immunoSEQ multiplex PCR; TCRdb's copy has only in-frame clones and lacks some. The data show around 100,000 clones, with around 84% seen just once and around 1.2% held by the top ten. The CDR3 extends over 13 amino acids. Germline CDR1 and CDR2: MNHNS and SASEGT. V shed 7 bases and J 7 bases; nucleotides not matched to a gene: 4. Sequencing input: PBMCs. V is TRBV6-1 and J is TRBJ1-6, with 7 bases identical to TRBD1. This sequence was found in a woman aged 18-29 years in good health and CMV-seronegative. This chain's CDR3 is CASNDRENSPLHF. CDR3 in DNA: TGTGCCAGCAACGACAGGGAGAATTCACCCCTCCACTTT.